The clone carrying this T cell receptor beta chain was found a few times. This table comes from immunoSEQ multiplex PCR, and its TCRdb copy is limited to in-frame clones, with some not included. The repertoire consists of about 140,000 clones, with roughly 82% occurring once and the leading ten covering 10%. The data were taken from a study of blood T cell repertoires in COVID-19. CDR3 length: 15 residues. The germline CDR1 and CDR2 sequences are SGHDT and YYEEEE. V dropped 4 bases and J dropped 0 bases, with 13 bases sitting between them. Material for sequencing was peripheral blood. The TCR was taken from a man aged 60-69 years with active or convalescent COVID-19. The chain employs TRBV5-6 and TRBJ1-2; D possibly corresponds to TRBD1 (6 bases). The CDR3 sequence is CASSTDRIPNYGYTF. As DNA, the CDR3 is TGTGCCAGCAGCACAGACAGGATACCTAACTATGGCTACACCTTC.